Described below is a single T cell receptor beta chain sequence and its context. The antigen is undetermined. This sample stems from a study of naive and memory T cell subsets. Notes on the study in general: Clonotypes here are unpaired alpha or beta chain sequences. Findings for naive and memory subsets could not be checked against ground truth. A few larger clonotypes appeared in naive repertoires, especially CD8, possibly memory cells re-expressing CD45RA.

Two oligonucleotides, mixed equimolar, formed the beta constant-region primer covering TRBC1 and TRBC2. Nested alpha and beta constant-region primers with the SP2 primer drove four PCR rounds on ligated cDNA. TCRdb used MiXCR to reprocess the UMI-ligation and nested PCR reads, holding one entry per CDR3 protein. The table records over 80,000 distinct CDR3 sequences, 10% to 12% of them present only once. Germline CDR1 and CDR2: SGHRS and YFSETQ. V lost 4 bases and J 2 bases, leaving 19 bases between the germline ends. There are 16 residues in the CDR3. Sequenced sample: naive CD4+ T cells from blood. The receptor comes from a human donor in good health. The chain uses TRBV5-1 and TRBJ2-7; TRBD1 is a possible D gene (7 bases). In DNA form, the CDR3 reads TGCGCCAGCAGCCCCCTCCTAGGAGGGGGCGCCTACGAGCAGTACTTC. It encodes CASSPLLGGGAYEQYF.